The 6 T cell receptor beta chains in this list originate from one sample, sequenced in a study of blood T cell dynamics during melanoma immunotherapy. Method: immunoSEQ multiplex PCR; TCRdb's copy keeps in-frame clones and lacks some. Found here are tens of thousands of clones, roughly 89% of them singletons; the top ten hold 3.5% to 6%. The sample's time point: pre-treatment baseline. The source material was blood, sampled from a patient treated with checkpoint blockade. The receptors shown here come from a human donor with melanoma.

The chain has TRBV28 and TRBJ1-1; 12 bases match TRBD1. CDR3 size: 14 residues. Germline CDR1 is MDHEN and CDR2 is SYDVKM. V shed 3 bases, J shed 7 bases, and the junction held 3 bases outside the gene matches. DNA for the CDR3: TGTGCCAGCAGTTTTGGGACAGGGGGCCTTGAAGCTTTCTTT. It yields the protein CASSFGTGGLEAFF.

Remarks on this clone: Different DNA sequences within this sample yield the same CDR3. The chain carries TRBV11-2 and TRBJ1-1, with a possible D match to TRBD1 (6 bases). The germline V gene encodes CDR1 SGHAT and CDR2 FQNNGV. This CDR3 contains 14 residues. V lost 3 bases to trimming and J lost 4 bases, with 12 bases between them. The CDR3 region has the DNA TGTGCCAGCAGCTTGTGGGGAGGGGGCACTGAAGCTTTCTTT. It translates to CASSLWGGGTEAFF.

The rearrangement uses TRBV27 and TRBJ1-1; 7 bases agree with TRBD1. Germline trimming cut 4 bases from V and 1 base from J; bases unmatched to any gene: 3. Germline V gives CDR1 MNHEY, CDR2 SMNVEV (reference sequence). The CDR3 is 14 residues long. CDR3 sequence: CASSSGQANTEAFF. The DNA for the CDR3 is TGTGCCAGCAGTTCCGGACAGGCGAACACTGAAGCTTTCTTT.

This clone was recorded once. The chain combines TRBV18 with TRBJ2-3; no clear D gene. Germline assignment: CDR1 KGHSH and CDR2 LQKENI. Trimming removed 3 bases from V and 0 bases from J, with 10 bases in between. The CDR3 is made up of 15 amino acids. CDR3: CASSPGSRSTDTQYF. The CDR3 region has the DNA TGTGCCAGCTCACCCGGTTCGAGGAGCACAGATACGCAGTATTTT.

The rearrangement links TRBV5-1 to TRBJ2-2, with 8 positions matching TRBD2. V trimming: 2 bases; J trimming: 6 bases; junction bases outside the gene matches: 6. This CDR3 region has 15 residues. From germline, CDR1 is SGHRS and CDR2 YFSETQ. The DNA for the CDR3 is TGCGCCAGCAGCTTTAGGACTAGCTTCCCCGGGGAGCTGTTTTTT. It codes for CASSFRTSFPGELFF.

About this clone: The sample holds other DNA sequences that translate to the same CDR3. The chain carries TRBV7-9 and TRBJ2-7, with 9 bases that match TRBD2. J gave up 0 bases and V 6 bases, and 6 bases lay outside the gene matches. The CDR3 runs 15 residues. CDR1 is SEHNR and CDR2 is FQNEAQ in the germline V gene (reference sequence). The CDR3 sequence: CASRLTSGSSYEQYF. The CDR3 DNA reads TGTGCCAGCAGGCTGACTAGCGGTTCCTCCTACGAGCAGTACTTC.